This TCR beta chain stems from a study of blood T cell repertoires in COVID-19. Study information: Italy, Spain and the United States were the sources of the convalescent and acute COVID-19 samples. Nucleic acid was either cDNA or gDNA, and it came from T cells, B-cell-depleted T cells, or PBMCs.

This clone has just one count. This CDR3 has 12 amino acids. The germline V gene has CDR1 MNHEY and CDR2 SVGAGI. Original methodology: Cell counts per sample came from amplifying reference gene primers. Sequencing was performed with immunoSEQ multiplex PCR; in TCRdb, only in-frame clones are kept and a portion is missing. V, J and clone size are those of that table, while D and trimming were read from the DNA. The table lists about 76,000 clones, 80% to 90% of them singletons. Sequencing input: peripheral blood. This sequence was found in a woman in her sixties with acute or convalescent COVID-19. The chain carries TRBV6-5 and TRBJ1-2; D remains unclear. The CDR3 bases are TGTGCTACTCGTCCTTCTAACTATGGCTACACCTTC. This translates into CATRPSNYGYTF.